The source of this TCR beta chain is a study of OX40 agonist ivuxolimab in advanced cancers. About the investigation overall: Ivuxolimab, which targeted the costimulatory receptor OX40 (CD134), was an agonistic, fully human IgG2 monoclonal antibody. Prior anti-PD-1, anti-PD-L1 or anti-CTLA-4 therapy was permitted, and checkpoint inhibitors had been received by about 37% of dose-escalation patients. The paper covers the monotherapy dose-escalation part of the phase I ivuxolimab trial, which included N of about 56 patients. Peripheral TCRbeta sequencing was intended to test whether TCR sequence diversity was altered and clonal T-cell expansion was caused by ivuxolimab. Intravenous ivuxolimab was administered to patients every 2 weeks at six dose levels: 0.01, 0.1, 0.3, 1.5, 3 and 10 mg/kg. A male proportion of roughly 80% and a mean age of roughly 58 years, ranging from about 23 to 90, were recorded for the dose-escalation cohort. Partial responses occurred in three dose-escalation patients, of whom one had hepatocellular carcinoma and two had cutaneous melanoma. Of the 50 to 55 patients in dose escalation, 19 had hepatocellular carcinoma, around 15 had melanoma, 9 had renal cell carcinoma and 9 had head and neck cancer. Overall results and qualifications from the work: The antigen specificity of the clonally expanded peripheral T cells was not determined. After ivuxolimab, more expanded clones were found on average in CD8+ T cells than in CD4+ T cells. Low levels of normalized T-cell clonal expansion were also seen in some patients who did not respond. Clonal expansion of both CD4+ and CD8+ blood T cells was observed from baseline to week 6 at doses 0.1 to 3.0 mg/kg. In partial responders in the 0.1-3.0 mg/kg groups, normalized peripheral clonal expansion was found to be among the lowest, especially among CD8+ T cells.

The trial excluded patients who had a history of autoimmune disease or who were on systemic immunosuppression. Peripheral blood for TCR sequencing was drawn from every dose cohort at baseline, at cycle 4 day 1 and at cycle 7 day 1. The samples were drawn from a first-in-human, open-label, multicenter phase I dose-escalation trial of ivuxolimab. Adults with locally advanced or metastatic melanoma, renal cell carcinoma, hepatocellular carcinoma or head and neck squamous cell carcinoma were enrolled in the trial. Before TCR sequencing, CD4+ T cells and CD8+ T cells from peripheral blood were sorted into separate populations. Only one count was recorded for this clone. Its antigen is not yet known. No quality values exist for individual bases; no much larger clone is one base distant. To sequence the TCRbeta CDR3 region, genomic DNA was isolated from the sorted cells. The immunoSEQ Assay was used to sequence the TCRbeta CDR3 regions. Drawn from immuneACCESS, this table holds only the in-frame rearrangements with V and J called that TCRdb kept. Clones are partly lost; checked studies trace under half to an unresolved V gene and leave the rest unexplained. This sample lists some 79,000 clones; more than 85% were detected once. The ten most abundant clones make up over 0.35% of the sample.

Trimmed from V: 7 bases; trimmed from J: 8 bases; junction bases lacking a gene match: 2. Taken from cysteine to phenylalanine, the CDR3 has 13 residues. The read is trimmed to its CDR3 DNA, 39 bases read in frame from base 1. Based on the germline V gene, the CDR1 and CDR2 sequences are SNHLY and FYNNEI. Recombination connected TRBV2 to TRBJ1-4, with 12 bases in between that match TRBD1. Sequenced here: CD4+ or CD8+ T cells sorted from blood, sampled in a trial of the OX40 agonist ivuxolimab. The sequence derives from an adult with an advanced solid tumor such as melanoma, head and neck, liver or kidney cancer. The DNA sequence is as follows: TGTGCCAGCAAAGGGACAGGGGGCGAAAAACTGTTTTTT. It specifies CASKGTGGEKLFF.